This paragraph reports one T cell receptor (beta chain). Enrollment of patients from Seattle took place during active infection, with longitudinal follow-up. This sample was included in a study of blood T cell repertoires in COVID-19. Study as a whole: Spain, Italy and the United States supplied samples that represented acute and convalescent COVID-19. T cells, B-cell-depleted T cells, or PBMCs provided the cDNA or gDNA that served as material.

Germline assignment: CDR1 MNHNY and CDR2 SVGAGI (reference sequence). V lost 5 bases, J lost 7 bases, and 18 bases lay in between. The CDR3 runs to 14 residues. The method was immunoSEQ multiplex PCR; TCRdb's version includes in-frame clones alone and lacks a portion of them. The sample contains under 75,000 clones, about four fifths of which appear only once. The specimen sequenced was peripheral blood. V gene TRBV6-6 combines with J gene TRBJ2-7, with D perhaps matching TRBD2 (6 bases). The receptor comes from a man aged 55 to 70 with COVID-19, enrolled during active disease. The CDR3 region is CASSPSRAAGEQYF. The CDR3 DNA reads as TGTGCCAGCAGTCCGAGTCGCGCGGCGGGAGAGCAGTACTTC.